The 25 T cell receptor beta chains below come from one sample, sequenced in a study of blood T cell repertoires in COVID-19 (dated by TCRdb to about 2020). Library preparation used the immunoSEQ multiplex PCR assay. Sourced from immuneACCESS, this table was stored by TCRdb with only in-frame sequences that have V and J called. A share of the clones is absent; for the studies checked, an unresolved V gene accounts for under half, and the remainder has no known explanation. The sample yields 200,000 to 250,000 clones; about 78% were counted once. Roughly 6.7% of the sample is taken by the ten largest. The sequenced sample consisted of peripheral blood. These receptors all come from a woman in her sixties or seventies with acute or convalescent COVID-19.

This chain's CDR3 is CASSPPSAGRGEQYF. In DNA, the CDR3 is TGTGCCAGCTCACCACCGTCAGCCGGACGGGGAGAGCAGTACTTC. The chain is built from TRBV18 and TRBJ2-7, with D tentatively TRBD2 (5 bases). The CDR3 spans 15 residues. V was pared by 0 bases and J by 7 bases, with 16 bases between. Germline V gene data show CDR1 as KGHSH and CDR2 as LQKENI.

This clone appeared a few times. This rearrangement joins TRBV6-6 to TRBJ1-5; tentative D call: TRBD1 (6 bases). The CDR3 extends over 14 amino acids. Germline assignment: CDR1 MNHNY and CDR2 SVGAGI (reference sequence). The V gene lost 8 bases and the J gene lost 6 bases, with 17 bases spanning the gap. CDR3 sequence (DNA): TGTGCCAGCCGCTCGGCGGGGGCTGGTCAGCCCCAGCATTTT. As protein: CASRSAGAGQPQHF.

The chain is built from TRBV15 and TRBJ2-7, with TRBD2 matching 7 bases. Trimming took 0 bases from V and 9 from J; bases not matched to a gene: 2. Germline CDR1 is LNHNV and CDR2 is YYDKDF (reference sequence). The CDR3 covers 12 residues. This chain's CDR3 is CATSRDRGVQYV. CDR3 DNA sequence: TGTGCCACCAGCAGAGATCGGGGGGTGCAGTACGTC.

This clone is medium-sized (0.01 to 0.1%) by share. The chain links TRBV6-6 to TRBJ1-2; D is unclear. Trimming shortened V by 2 bases and J by 8 bases, and 6 bases separated the two germline ends. The CDR3 has 11 residues. The germline gives CDR1 MNHNY, CDR2 SVGAGI (reference sequence). CDR3 coding DNA: TGTGCCAGCAGTTACAACGAGGGCTACACCTTC. Its translation: CASSYNEGYTF.

The chain joins TRBV5-5 to TRBJ2-5, with 9 bases lining up with TRBD2. The CDR3 runs to 14 residues. V gave up 0 bases and J gave up 7 bases; unmatched junction bases: 4. The V gene's germline CDR1 is SGHKS and CDR2 YYEKEE (reference sequence). The CDR3 nucleotides are TGTGCCAGCAGCTTGGTCAGGCGGGAGGGGACCCAGTACTTC. Residues: CASSLVRREGTQYF.

The J gene is TRBJ2-1, the V gene TRBV5-4, with 8 bases matching TRBD1. The CDR3 totals 15 residues. Looked up from germline, CDR1 is SGHNT and CDR2 is YYREEE (reference sequence). With V trimmed by 0 bases and J by 3 bases, 2 bases remained unmatched. CDR3 sequence reads: CASSLAGQGYNEQFF. The CDR3, as DNA: TGTGCCAGCAGCTTGGCTGGACAGGGCTACAATGAGCAGTTCTTC.

This chain links TRBV5-4 with TRBJ2-7; tentative D call: TRBD1 (5 bases). V gave up 1 base and J gave up 4 bases, with 9 bases separating them. This CDR3 spans 13 amino acids. The V gene's germline CDR1 is SGHNT and CDR2 YYREEE (reference sequence). CDR3 sequence reads: CASSLQGPYEQYV. DNA of the CDR3: TGTGCCAGCAGCTTGCAGGGCCCTTACGAGCAGTACGTC.

V gene TRBV5-1 combines with J gene TRBJ1-5; D possibly corresponds to TRBD1 (5 bases). CDR1 SGHRS and CDR2 YFSETQ come from the germline V gene. Deletions cut 0 bases from V and 2 bases from J, with 9 bases between. The CDR3 consists of 15 residues. The CDR3 nucleotides are TGCGCCAGCAGCTTGGCGGGGGAAGGCAATCAGCCCCAGCATTTT. Translating it yields CASSLAGEGNQPQHF. The full variable domain, its missing parts supplied by reference TRBV5-1 and TRBJ1-5, is KAGVTQTPRYLIKTRGQQVTLSCSPISGHRSVSWYQQTPGQGLQFLFEYFSETQRNKGNFPGRFSGRQFSNSRSEMNVSTLELGDSALYLCASSLAGEGNQPQHFGDGTRLSIL.

This clone is a singleton in its sample. The chain combines TRBV13 with TRBJ2-7, with 7 bases identical to TRBD1. This CDR3 is 16 amino acids long. CDR1 is PRHDT and CDR2 is FYEKMQ in the germline V gene (reference sequence). J was trimmed by 2 bases and V by 0 bases; bases with no gene match: 7. DNA of the CDR3: TGTGCCAGCAGCTTAGGCCTAGGACAGGTAACCTACGAGCAGTACTTC. Encoded protein: CASSLGLGQVTYEQYF.

This chain uses TRBV10-3 with TRBJ1-1; 7 nucleotides agree with TRBD1. The germline CDR1 and CDR2 sequences are ENHRY and SYGVKD. After removal of 10 bases from V and 2 bases from J, the junction contained 7 bases not matched to a gene. The CDR3 is made up of 13 amino acids. The CDR3 DNA follows: TGTGCCACCGAAAAGGGGGCTAACACTGAAGCTTTCTTT. Translating gives CATEKGANTEAFF.

The V call is TRBV19, the J call TRBJ2-3; 7 positions match TRBD1. The V gene's germline CDR1 is LNHDA and CDR2 SQIVND (reference sequence). The J segment lost 0 bases and the V segment lost 7 bases, leaving 4 bases of the junction unmatched. CDR3 length: 14 residues. CDR3 sequence reads: CASTGQPSTDTQYF. The CDR3, as DNA: TGTGCCAGTACGGGACAGCCTAGCACAGATACGCAGTATTTT.

The gene calls are TRBV5-1 and TRBJ2-7; D is undetermined. The germline CDR1 and CDR2 sequences are SGHRS and YFSETQ. The germline V and J ends were trimmed by 3 bases and 0 bases, with 22 bases remaining between them. The CDR3 spans 18 residues. The CDR3 sequence is CASSSSFGRYPSSYEQYV. In nucleotides, the CDR3 is TGCGCCAGCAGCTCGAGCTTCGGCAGGTACCCGAGCTCCTACGAGCAGTACGTC.

The V and J genes are TRBV27 and TRBJ2-1, with 7 bases fitting TRBD1. The CDR3 extends over 15 amino acids. Looked up from germline, CDR1 is MNHEY and CDR2 is SMNVEV (reference sequence). Trimming cost V 6 bases and J 4 bases; bases outside gene matches: 9. The CDR3 DNA is TGTGCCAGCAGAACAATAGGGACAGTTTACAATGAGCAGTTCTTC. Amino acid sequence: CASRTIGTVYNEQFF.

This chain uses TRBV27 with TRBJ2-1; TRBD2 agrees at 7 bases. The CDR3 runs 16 residues. The germline V gene encodes CDR1 MNHEY and CDR2 SMNVEV (reference sequence). V lost 6 bases, J lost 0 bases, and 8 bases stayed unmatched. Here the CDR3 reads CASRLSGTSSYNEQFF. DNA of the CDR3: TGTGCCAGCAGGTTGAGCGGGACCAGCTCCTACAATGAGCAGTTCTTC.

The chain links TRBV12-3 or TRBV12-4 to TRBJ2-1, with D possibly TRBD2 on 5 matching bases. V was trimmed by 7 bases and J by 6 bases, leaving 13 bases between them. CDR3 length: 13 amino acids. The CDR3 here is CASTVQRANEQFF. The CDR3 DNA is TGTGCCAGCACGGTACAGAGGGCCAATGAGCAGTTCTTC.

The chain employs TRBV7-2 and TRBJ2-1, with TRBD2 as a possible D gene (5 bases). Germline CDR1 is SGHTA and CDR2 is FQGNSA. CDR3 size: 12 residues. V was trimmed by 5 bases and J by 5 bases, leaving 7 bases between them. CDR3 bases: TGTGCCAGCAGCGTGCGGGACAATGAGCAGTTCTTC. Amino acid sequence: CASSVRDNEQFF. Full variable domain (rest looked up from reference TRBV7-2 and TRBJ2-1): GAGVSQSPSNKVTEKGKDVELRCDPISGHTALYWYRQSLGQGLEFLIYFQGNSAPDKSGLPSDRFSAERTGGSVSTLTIQRTQQEDSAVYLCASSVRDNEQFFGPGTRLTVL.

The chain carries TRBV2 and TRBJ2-5; D unclear. V lost 2 bases and J 2 bases, leaving 6 bases between the germline ends. The CDR3 length is 13 residues. The germline CDR1 and CDR2 sequences are SNHLY and FYNNEI. CDR3 loop: CASSESEQETQYF. CDR3 in DNA: TGTGCCAGCAGTGAATCCGAGCAAGAGACCCAGTACTTC.

This sequence joins TRBV28 and TRBJ1-6; 7 nucleotides align to TRBD1. Germline V CDR1 and CDR2: MDHEN, SYDVKM. V gave up 5 bases and J gave up 6 bases; unmatched junction bases: 10. CDR3 length: 16 residues. The DNA of the CDR3 is TGTGCCAGCAGTCCTGGGTGGGACAGAGGTAATTCACCCCTCCACTTT. It encodes CASSPGWDRGNSPLHF. The full variable domain, completed using reference TRBV28 and TRBJ1-6, is DVKVTQSSRYLVKRTGEKVFLECVQDMDHENMFWYRQDPGLGLRLIYFSYDVKMKEKGDIPEGYSVSREKKERFSLILESASTNQTSMYLCASSPGWDRGNSPLHFGNGTRLTVT.

The V gene is TRBV7-2, the J gene TRBJ2-5; 10 bases agree with TRBD2. V shed 2 bases and J 7 bases; nucleotides not matched to a gene: 7. CDR3 length: 15 residues. Germline V gives CDR1 SGHTA, CDR2 FQGNSA. CDR3 DNA sequence: TGTGCCAGCAGCTTACTAGCGGGGGTCCAGGGGACCCAGTACTTC. It yields the protein CASSLLAGVQGTQYF.

The CDR3, as DNA: TGTGCCAGCAGTTTAAACTACTACGAGCAGTACTTC. It yields the protein CASSLNYYEQYF. The chain joins TRBV12-3 or TRBV12-4 to TRBJ2-7; no firm D call. Trimming removed 2 bases from V and 3 bases from J, with 5 bases in between. The CDR3 extends over 12 amino acids.

The V gene is TRBV6-5, the J gene TRBJ1-1; maybe TRBD1 (6 bases). The CDR3 loop spans 14 amino acids. V lost 3 bases to trimming and J lost 4 bases, with 12 bases between them. Germline CDR1 and CDR2: MNHEY and SVGAGI. CDR3 coding DNA: TGTGCCAGCAGTTATGGCGGGGGCGGCACTGAAGCTTTCTTT. Residues: CASSYGGGGTEAFF.

This clone was detected a few times. This chain links TRBV7-9 with TRBJ2-2; 8 bases map to TRBD1. The CDR3 sequence is 17 residues long. J gave up 1 base and V 1 base, and 5 bases lay outside the gene matches. CDR1 is SEHNR and CDR2 is FQNEAQ in the germline V gene (reference sequence). The CDR3 DNA follows: TGTGCCAGCAGCTTAGGCGGACAGGGAAAGAACACCGGGGAGCTGTTTTTT. Translated, it gives CASSLGGQGKNTGELFF.

The chain carries TRBV5-5 and TRBJ2-6; 12 bases align to TRBD2. The J segment lost 1 base and the V segment lost 3 bases, leaving 5 bases of the junction unmatched. This CDR3 is built from 18 residues. Germline V gives CDR1 SGHKS, CDR2 YYEKEE (reference sequence). The DNA of the CDR3 is TGTGCCAGCAGCTGGACTAGCGGGGAGCCTTCTGGGGCCAACGTCCTGACTTTC. It translates to CASSWTSGEPSGANVLTF.

The CDR3 DNA sequence: TGTGCCAGCAGCCACATACAGGAGAACACTGAAGCTTTCTTT. The encoded protein is CASSHIQENTEAFF. The chain links TRBV14 to TRBJ1-1; D is possibly TRBD1 (5 bases). The ends were cut back, 3 bases at V and 1 base at J, with 9 bases in the middle. Per germline, CDR1 SGHDN and CDR2 FVKESK. This CDR3 is 14 amino acids long. The whole variable domain, remainder taken from reference TRBV14 and TRBJ1-1, is EAGVTQFPSHSVIEKGQTVTLRCDPISGHDNLYWYRRVMGKEIKFLLHFVKESKQDESGMPNNRFLAERTGGTYSTLKVQPAELEDSGVYFCASSHIQENTEAFFGQGTRLTVV.

The rearrangement joins TRBV11-2 to TRBJ2-7; a possible D gene is TRBD1 (6 bases). Trimming removed 1 base at V and 9 bases at J, with 22 bases between. Per the germline V gene, CDR1 is SGHAT and CDR2 is FQNNGV. There are 16 residues in the CDR3. The CDR3 is CASSLGVGAARGAQYV. CDR3 nucleotide sequence: TGTGCCAGCAGCTTAGGTGTGGGGGCAGCGCGAGGGGCGCAGTACGTC.